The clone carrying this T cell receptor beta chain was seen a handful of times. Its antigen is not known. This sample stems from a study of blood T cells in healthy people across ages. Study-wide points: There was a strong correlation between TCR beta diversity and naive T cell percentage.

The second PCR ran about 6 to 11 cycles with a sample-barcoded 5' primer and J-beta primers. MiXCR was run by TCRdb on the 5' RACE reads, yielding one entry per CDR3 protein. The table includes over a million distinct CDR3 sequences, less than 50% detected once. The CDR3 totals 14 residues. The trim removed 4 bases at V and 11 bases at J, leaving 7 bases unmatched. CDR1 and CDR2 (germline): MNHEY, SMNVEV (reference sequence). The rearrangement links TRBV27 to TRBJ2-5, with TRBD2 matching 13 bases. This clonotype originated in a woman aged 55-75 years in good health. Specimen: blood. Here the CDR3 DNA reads TGTGCCAGCAGTTGGACTAGCGGGAGACGGGAGCAGTACTTC. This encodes CASSWTSGRREQYF.